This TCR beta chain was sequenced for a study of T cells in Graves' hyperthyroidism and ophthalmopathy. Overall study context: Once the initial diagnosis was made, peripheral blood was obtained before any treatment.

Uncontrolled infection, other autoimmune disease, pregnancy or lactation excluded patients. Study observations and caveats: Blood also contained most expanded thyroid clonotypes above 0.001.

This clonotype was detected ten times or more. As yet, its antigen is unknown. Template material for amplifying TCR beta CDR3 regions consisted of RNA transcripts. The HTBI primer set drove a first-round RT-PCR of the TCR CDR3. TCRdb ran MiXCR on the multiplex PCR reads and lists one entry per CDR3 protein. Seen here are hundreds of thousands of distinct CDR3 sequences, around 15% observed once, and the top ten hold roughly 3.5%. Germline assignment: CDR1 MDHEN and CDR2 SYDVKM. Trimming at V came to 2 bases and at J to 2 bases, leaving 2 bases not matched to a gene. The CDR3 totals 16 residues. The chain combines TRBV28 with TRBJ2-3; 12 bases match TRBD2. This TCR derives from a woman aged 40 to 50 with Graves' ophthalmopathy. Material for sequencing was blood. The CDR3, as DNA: TGTGCCAGCAGTTTAGCTAGCGGGAGGGCCACAGATACGCAGTATTTT. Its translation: CASSLASGRATDTQYF.